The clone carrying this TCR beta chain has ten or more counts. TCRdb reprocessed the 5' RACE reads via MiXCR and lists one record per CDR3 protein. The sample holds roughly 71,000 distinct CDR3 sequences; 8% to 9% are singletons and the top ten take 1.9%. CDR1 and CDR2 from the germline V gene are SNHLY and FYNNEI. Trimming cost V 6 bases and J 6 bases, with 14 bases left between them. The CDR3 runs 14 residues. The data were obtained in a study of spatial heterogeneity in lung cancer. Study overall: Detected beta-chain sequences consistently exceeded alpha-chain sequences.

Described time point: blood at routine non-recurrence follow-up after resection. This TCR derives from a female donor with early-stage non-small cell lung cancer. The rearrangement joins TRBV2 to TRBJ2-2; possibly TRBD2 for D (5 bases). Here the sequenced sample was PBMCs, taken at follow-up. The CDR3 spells CASRLDSYAGELFF. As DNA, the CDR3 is TGTGCCAGCAGATTGGACTCTTATGCCGGGGAGCTGTTTTTT.